This T cell receptor beta chain was documented in a study of T cells in Graves' hyperthyroidism and ophthalmopathy. The table lists this clonotype with many counts. The antigen is unknown. There were TCR beta CDR3 regions amplified from RNA transcripts. An initial round of RT-PCR targeting the TCR CDR3 relied on the HTBI primer set. TCRdb ran MiXCR on the multiplex PCR reads and lists one entry per CDR3 protein. The sample records roughly 700,000 distinct CDR3 sequences, 15% to 20% being singletons. This CDR3 spans 16 amino acids. V dropped 5 bases and J dropped 9; count of bases not matched to a gene: 16. CDR1 and CDR2 from the germline V gene are SGHAT and FQNNGV. Patients between 18 and 65 years old had hyperthyroidism, newly diagnosed and lasting under 2 months. Study findings and constraints: Blood also contained most expanded thyroid clonotypes above 0.001. The model predicted ophthalmopathy a median approximately 6 months before onset.

The sequenced sample was blood. The TCR sequence derives from a man aged 45-65 years with Graves' hyperthyroidism. J is TRBJ2-1 and V is TRBV11-2; 7 nucleotides line up with TRBD2. In DNA form, the CDR3 reads TGTGCCAGCAGCACCGCTATCGGGACTACATCCTTTGAGCAGTTCTTC. Amino acids: CASSTAIGTTSFEQFF.